Listed below are T cell receptor beta chains from one sample, sequenced in a study of naive and memory T cell subsets. TCRdb re-called the UMI-ligation and nested PCR reads with MiXCR, one entry per CDR3 protein. There are approximately 16,000 distinct CDR3 sequences in the sample; around 8.2% occur only once, and more than 20% lies in the top ten. Sequences were obtained from central memory CD8+ T cells from blood. The source of these receptors is a human donor in good health. Each CDR3 is given with its conserved first and last residue. Each record gives: V gene, J gene, CDR3 length, CDR3 protein.

V gene: TRBV29-1
J gene: TRBJ1-1
CDR3 length: 16
CDR3 protein: CSVEVVGRRYFTEAFF

V gene: TRBV20-1
J gene: TRBJ2-2
CDR3 length: 13
CDR3 protein: CSASAGNTGELFF

V gene: TRBV7-8
J gene: TRBJ1-2
CDR3 length: 13
CDR3 protein: CASSLWVSDGYTF

V gene: TRBV4-3
J gene: TRBJ1-1
CDR3 length: 17
CDR3 protein: CASSPETGHLLNTEAFF

V gene: TRBV5-1
J gene: TRBJ2-7
CDR3 length: 15
CDR3 protein: CASSLTGLADYEQYF

V gene: TRBV6-5
J gene: TRBJ2-2
CDR3 length: 15
CDR3 protein: CASSYVSPNTGELFF

V gene: TRBV6-4
J gene: TRBJ2-1
CDR3 length: 14
CDR3 protein: CATSGLEGNNEQFF

V gene: TRBV5-1
J gene: TRBJ1-1
CDR3 length: 13
CDR3 protein: CASIGPMNTEAFF

V gene: TRBV29-1
J gene: TRBJ2-1
CDR3 length: 14
CDR3 protein: CSVEGPSSYNEQFF

V gene: TRBV21-1
J gene: TRBJ2-1
CDR3 length: 11
CDR3 protein: CASPVDNEQFF

V gene: TRBV7-3
J gene: TRBJ2-1
CDR3 length: 15
CDR3 protein: CASSLGLAGGTEQFF

V gene: TRBV5-4
J gene: TRBJ2-7
CDR3 length: 13
CDR3 protein: CASSQDTSYEQYF

V gene: TRBV5-6
J gene: TRBJ2-4
CDR3 length: 16
CDR3 protein: CASSPYSGLAKNIQYF

V gene: TRBV6-5
J gene: TRBJ2-7
CDR3 length: 12
CDR3 protein: CATSQQGNEQYF

V gene: TRBV5-5
J gene: TRBJ2-1
CDR3 length: 15
CDR3 protein: CASSLRDGCYNEQFF

V gene: TRBV10-3
J gene: TRBJ2-1
CDR3 length: 16
CDR3 protein: CAISDPSAEVYNEQFF

V gene: TRBV29-1
J gene: TRBJ2-7
CDR3 length: 13
CDR3 protein: CSAWDPTSYEQYF

V gene: TRBV9
J gene: TRBJ1-2
CDR3 length: 14
CDR3 protein: CASSVDLNYYGYTF

V gene: TRBV10-3
J gene: TRBJ2-7
CDR3 length: 12
CDR3 protein: CAIREGTYEQYF

V gene: TRBV7-8
J gene: TRBJ1-1
CDR3 length: 17
CDR3 protein: CASSLPWTGGMNTEAFF

V gene: TRBV7-9
J gene: TRBJ2-7
CDR3 length: 14
CDR3 protein: CASSGGRHPYEQYF

V gene: TRBV7-9
J gene: TRBJ1-1
CDR3 length: 13
CDR3 protein: CASSAGGGTEAFF

V gene: TRBV7-3
J gene: TRBJ2-1
CDR3 length: 15
CDR3 protein: CASSLSGGGAPEQFF

V gene: TRBV7-7
J gene: TRBJ1-2
CDR3 length: 15
CDR3 protein: CASSLSQMRQWGYTF

V gene: TRBV6-5
J gene: TRBJ2-2
CDR3 length: 14
CDR3 protein: CASSYGGSTGELFF

V gene: TRBV30
J gene: TRBJ1-1
CDR3 length: 13
CDR3 protein: CAWSRRENTEAFF

V gene: TRBV6-2/TRBV6-3
J gene: TRBJ2-3
CDR3 length: 14
CDR3 protein: CASSYDTASDTQYF

V gene: TRBV19
J gene: TRBJ1-6
CDR3 length: 21
CDR3 protein: CASHGQGDNSPHEGDNSPLHF

V gene: TRBV20-1
J gene: TRBJ2-1
CDR3 length: 12
CDR3 protein: CRRGGAWNEQFF

V gene: TRBV7-3
J gene: TRBJ2-7
CDR3 length: 19
CDR3 protein: CASSRYPPEEDTETYEQYF

V gene: TRBV12-3/TRBV12-4
J gene: TRBJ2-5
CDR3 length: 13
CDR3 protein: CASSWPEQETQYF

V gene: TRBV12-3/TRBV12-4
J gene: TRBJ1-3
CDR3 length: 15
CDR3 protein: CASSLQSDSGNTIYF

V gene: TRBV29-1
J gene: TRBJ2-1
CDR3 length: 18
CDR3 protein: CSVRWPSGGAASYNEQFF

V gene: TRBV5-1
J gene: TRBJ1-1
CDR3 length: 14
CDR3 protein: CASSITGAKGEAFF

V gene: TRBV4-3
J gene: TRBJ2-7
CDR3 length: 15
CDR3 protein: CASSQQRTGSYEQYF

V gene: TRBV6-2/TRBV6-3
J gene: TRBJ2-3
CDR3 length: 15
CDR3 protein: CASSYTAGGSDTQYF

V gene: TRBV6-2/TRBV6-3
J gene: TRBJ1-5
CDR3 length: 15
CDR3 protein: CASSYAGEGNQPQHF

V gene: TRBV4-3
J gene: TRBJ1-2
CDR3 length: 16
CDR3 protein: CASSQGVQTGKYGYTF

V gene: TRBV29-1
J gene: TRBJ2-3
CDR3 length: 17
CDR3 protein: CSVEGLAGVLGTDTQYF

V gene: TRBV27
J gene: TRBJ2-3
CDR3 length: 15
CDR3 protein: CASSLSGSELDTQYF

V gene: TRBV27
J gene: TRBJ1-6
CDR3 length: 16
CDR3 protein: CASSSRGRSYNSPLHF

V gene: TRBV10-3
J gene: TRBJ2-7
CDR3 length: 15
CDR3 protein: CAISEQHPPPYEQYF

V gene: TRBV7-9
J gene: TRBJ1-1
CDR3 length: 13
CDR3 protein: CASSFWGSPEAFF